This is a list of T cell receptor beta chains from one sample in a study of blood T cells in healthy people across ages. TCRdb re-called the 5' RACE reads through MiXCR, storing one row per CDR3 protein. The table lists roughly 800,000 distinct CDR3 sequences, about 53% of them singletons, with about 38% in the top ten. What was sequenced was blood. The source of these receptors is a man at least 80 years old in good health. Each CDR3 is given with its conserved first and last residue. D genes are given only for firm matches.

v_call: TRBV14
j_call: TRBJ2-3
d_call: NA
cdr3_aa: CASSQFFTDTQYF
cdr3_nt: TGTGCCAGCAGCCAATTTTTCACAGATACGCAGTATTTT

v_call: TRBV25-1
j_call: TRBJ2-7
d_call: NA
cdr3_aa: CASSGAGTKGYEQYF
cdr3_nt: TGTGCCAGCAGTGGGGCGGGAACCAAGGGCTACGAGCAGTACTTC

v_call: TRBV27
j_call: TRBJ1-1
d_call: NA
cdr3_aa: CASSLFYREVNTEAFF
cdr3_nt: TGTGCCAGCAGTTTATTCTACAGGGAGGTGAACACTGAAGCTTTCTTT

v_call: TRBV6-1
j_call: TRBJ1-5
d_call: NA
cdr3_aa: CASSEALRGRQHF
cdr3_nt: TGTGCCAGCAGTGAAGCGCTCCGGGGTCGCCAGCATTTT

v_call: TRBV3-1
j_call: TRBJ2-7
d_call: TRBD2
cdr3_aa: CASSVGLAGEAYEQYF
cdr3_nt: TGTGCCAGCAGCGTGGGACTAGCGGGCGAAGCCTACGAGCAGTACTTC

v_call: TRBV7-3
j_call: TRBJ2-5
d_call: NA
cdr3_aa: CASSRGGMETQYF
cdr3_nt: TGTGCCAGCAGCCGAGGAGGGATGGAGACCCAGTACTTC

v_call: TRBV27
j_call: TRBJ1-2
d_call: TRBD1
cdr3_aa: CASSPRGKNGYTF
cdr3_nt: TGTGCCAGCAGTCCCAGGGGGAAGAATGGCTACACCTTC

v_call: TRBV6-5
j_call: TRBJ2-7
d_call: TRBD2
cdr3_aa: CASSYAGGGHYEQYF
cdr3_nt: TGTGCCAGCAGTTACGCGGGAGGGGGGCATTACGAGCAGTACTTC

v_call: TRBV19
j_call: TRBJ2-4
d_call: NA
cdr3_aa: CAGKMGELGGNIQYF
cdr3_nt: TGTGCCGGTAAAATGGGTGAACTAGGTGGAAACATTCAGTACTTC

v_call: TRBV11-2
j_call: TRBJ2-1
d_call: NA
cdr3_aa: CASSLDRAGTLPYNEQFF
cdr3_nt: TGTGCCAGCAGCTTAGATCGGGCAGGCACTCTCCCCTACAATGAGCAGTTCTTC

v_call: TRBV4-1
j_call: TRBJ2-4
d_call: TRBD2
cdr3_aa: CASSPSGEGQYF
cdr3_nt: TGCGCCAGCAGCCCGTCTGGGGAGGGGCAGTACTTC